The 17 T cell receptor beta chains presented below share a single source sample, sequenced in a study of blood T cell repertoires in COVID-19. Clones were sequenced by immunoSEQ multiplex PCR, and TCRdb holds only the in-frame ones, with some missing. The table has some 19,000 clones, more than 70% seen once. Sequencing input: peripheral blood. The receptors come from a human donor in a cohort sampled during active COVID-19. The donor label of this sample is uncertain.

This clone has only one observation. The genes are TRBV27 and TRBJ2-5; 8 positions agree with TRBD1. CDR3 length equals 14 residues. The V segment lost 5 bases and the J segment 5 bases; nucleotides outside the gene matches: 7. Germline loops: CDR1 MNHEY, CDR2 SMNVEV (reference sequence). CDR3 bases: TGTGCCAGCAGTCACCGGGACAGGTTGGAGACCCAGTACTTC. Its translation is CASSHRDRLETQYF.

This sequence joins TRBV2 and TRBJ2-5; the D gene is possibly TRBD2 (5 bases). Trimming shortened V by 4 bases and J by 4 bases, and 13 bases separated the two germline ends. Germline assignment: CDR1 SNHLY and CDR2 FYNNEI. This CDR3 region has 14 residues. CDR3 region: CASSGLGSVETQYF. CDR3 in DNA: TGTGCCAGCAGTGGTCTCGGTAGCGTAGAGACCCAGTACTTC. Filled out from reference TRBV2 and TRBJ2-5, the complete variable domain reads EPEVTQTPSHQVTQMGQEVILRCVPISNHLYFYWYRQILGQKVEFLVSFYNNEISEKSEIFDDQFSVERPDGSNFTLKIRSTKLEDSAMYFCASSGLGSVETQYFGPGTRLLVL.

The rearrangement uses TRBV14 and TRBJ2-7; 7 bases fit TRBD2. CDR1 is SGHDN, CDR2 FVKESK, per germline. This CDR3 comprises 15 residues. Trimming took 4 bases from V and 0 from J; bases not matched to a gene: 6. CDR3 protein: CASSPRDYFSYEQYF. The CDR3 DNA follows: TGTGCCAGCAGCCCCAGGGACTACTTCTCCTACGAGCAGTACTTC.

This chain uses TRBV6-1 with TRBJ2-7; TRBD2 matches at 9 bases. Trimming removed 1 base from V and 5 bases from J; junction bases left unmatched: 9. The CDR3 covers 16 residues. Germline values: CDR1 MNHNS, CDR2 SASEGT. CDR3 DNA sequence: TGTGCCAGCAGTGAAGGACTAGCGGATCTCCTTAACGAGCAGTACTTC. This gives the protein CASSEGLADLLNEQYF.

This clone has just one count. The chain joins TRBV27 to TRBJ2-1; the match to TRBD2 covers 8 bases. V lost 10 bases and J lost 9; bases outside the gene matches: 14. Germline V gene sequence: CDR1 MNHEY, CDR2 SMNVEV (reference sequence). CDR3 length equals 14 residues. CDR3 protein: CAIRPGLVRGEQFF. Here the CDR3 DNA reads TGTGCCATTCGACCGGGACTAGTTCGGGGTGAGCAGTTCTTC.

V usage is TRBV19 and J usage is TRBJ1-1, with D perhaps TRBD1 (5 bases). Looked up from germline, CDR1 is LNHDA and CDR2 is SQIVND (reference sequence). The V end lost 8 bases, the J end lost 0 bases, and 7 bases lay between the germline ends. The CDR3 is made up of 12 amino acids. CDR3 residues: CASGTVNTEAFF. For the CDR3, the DNA is TGTGCCAGTGGGACTGTGAACACTGAAGCTTTCTTT.

The chain combines TRBV5-1 with TRBJ2-7; 11 bases agree with TRBD2. The trim removed 4 bases at V and 3 bases at J, leaving 9 bases unmatched. Germline lookup yields CDR1 SGHRS and CDR2 YFSETQ. The CDR3 spans 16 residues. CDR3 region: CASSPAPSGRIYEQYF. In DNA, the CDR3 is TGCGCCAGCAGCCCCGCCCCTAGCGGGAGGATCTACGAGCAGTACTTC.

CDR3: CATSKGLAGGPSETQYF. For the CDR3, the DNA is TGTGCCACCAGCAAAGGACTAGCGGGAGGTCCATCAGAGACCCAGTACTTC. V gene TRBV15 combines with J gene TRBJ2-5, with TRBD2 matching 14 bases. Germline V gives CDR1 LNHNV, CDR2 YYDKDF (reference sequence). This CDR3 has 17 residues. V was pared by 4 bases and J by 4 bases, with 8 bases of the junction left unmatched.

This clone was counted a single time. The chain combines TRBV4-1 with TRBJ1-2; the match to TRBD1 covers 7 bases. Germline values: CDR1 MGHRA, CDR2 YSYEKL. CDR3 length equals 14 residues. After removal of 4 bases from V and 1 base from J, the junction contained 3 bases not matched to a gene. The CDR3 DNA sequence: TGCGCCAGCAGCCCGGGACAGTATAACTATGGCTACACCTTC. Translation: CASSPGQYNYGYTF.

The J gene is TRBJ2-1, the V gene TRBV6-5, with 8 bases identical to TRBD1. With 7 bases clipped from V and 7 bases from J, the junction kept 6 bases outside the gene matches. In germline, CDR1 is MNHEY, CDR2 SVGAGI. The CDR3 runs 13 residues. CDR3 region: CASTQGARNEQFF. DNA for the CDR3: TGTGCCAGCACTCAGGGGGCGAGGAATGAGCAGTTCTTC.

This chain links TRBV6-4 with TRBJ1-1, with 11 bases lining up with TRBD1. V shed 6 bases, J shed 7 bases, and the junction held 7 bases outside the gene matches. This CDR3 has 14 amino acids. Germline CDR1 is MRHNA and CDR2 is SNTAGT. The DNA of the CDR3 is TGTGCCAGCAGAGGACAGGGGGCTGGAGGTGAAGCTTTCTTT. Its protein is CASRGQGAGGEAFF.

The chain joins TRBV2 to TRBJ1-3, with a tentative D call TRBD1 (6 bases). The CDR3 consists of 14 residues. With 6 bases removed from V and 0 bases from J, the gap between germline ends came to 9 bases. The germline V gene has CDR1 SNHLY and CDR2 FYNNEI. The CDR3 DNA sequence: TGTGCCAGCAGGCGGACAGTCTCTGGAAACACCATATATTTT. Translated: CASRRTVSGNTIYF.

The rearrangement links TRBV5-5 to TRBJ2-7, with 10 bases identical to TRBD1. J gave up 3 bases and V 5 bases, and 5 bases lay outside the gene matches. Germline CDR1 reads SGHKS; CDR2 reads YYEKEE (reference sequence). This CDR3 has 14 amino acids. The CDR3 coding sequence is TGTGCCAGCAGACCGGGGACAGGGGACTACGAGCAGTACTTC. It codes for CASRPGTGDYEQYF.

The J gene is TRBJ2-7, the V gene TRBV5-4, with TRBD1 identical over 8 bases. Germline V CDR1 and CDR2: SGHNT, YYREEE (reference sequence). This CDR3 has 15 residues. V lost 3 bases, J lost 3 bases, and 8 bases stayed unmatched. The CDR3 loop reads CASSSRGTGSYEQYF. DNA of the CDR3: TGTGCCAGCAGCTCCAGAGGGACAGGCAGCTACGAGCAGTACTTC.

This clone appeared once. CDR3 sequence reads: CASRGDSGANVLTF. CDR3 bases: TGTGCCAGCAGAGGGGACTCTGGGGCCAACGTCCTGACTTTC. The gene calls are TRBV2 and TRBJ2-6; D perhaps matches TRBD1 (5 bases). V was trimmed by 6 bases and J by 0 bases, leaving 6 bases between them. The CDR3 length is 14 residues. CDR1 and CDR2 from the germline V gene are SNHLY and FYNNEI.

The chain is built from TRBV7-3 and TRBJ2-7; a weak D match, TRBD2 (5 bases). Germline assignment: CDR1 SGHTA and CDR2 FQGTGA. The CDR3 length is 14 residues. V dropped 3 bases and J dropped 5 bases, with 14 bases sitting between them. CDR3 residues: CASSLLGSRDEQYF. CDR3 DNA: TGTGCCAGCAGCTTGCTAGGGTCGCGGGACGAGCAGTACTTC. The whole variable domain, remainder taken from reference TRBV7-3 and TRBJ2-7, is GAGVSQTPSNKVTEKGKYVELRCDPISGHTALYWYRQSLGQGPEFLIYFQGTGAADDSGLPNDRFFAVRPEGSVSTLKIQRTERGDSAVYLCASSLLGSRDEQYFGPGTRLTVT.

The chain combines TRBV2 with TRBJ2-1, with 15 bases aligning to TRBD2. J gave up 3 bases and V 6 bases, and 9 bases lay outside the gene matches. The CDR3 consists of 18 residues. Germline-derived CDR1 and CDR2 are SNHLY and FYNNEI. CDR3 amino acids: CASSGGLAGGSFYNEQFF. CDR3 DNA sequence: TGTGCCAGCAGCGGCGGACTAGCGGGAGGGTCTTTCTACAATGAGCAGTTCTTC. Using reference TRBV2 and TRBJ2-1 for the parts outside the CDR3, the full variable domain is EPEVTQTPSHQVTQMGQEVILRCVPISNHLYFYWYRQILGQKVEFLVSFYNNEISEKSEIFDDQFSVERPDGSNFTLKIRSTKLEDSAMYFCASSGGLAGGSFYNEQFFGPGTRLTVL.